These 20 T cell receptor beta chains were sequenced from one sample in a study of OX40 agonist ivuxolimab in advanced cancers. Here immunoSEQ multiplex PCR was the method, and the copy in TCRdb shows in-frame clones only, minus some. Of tens of thousands of clones listed, approximately 90% are singletons. Sample: CD4+ or CD8+ T cells sorted from blood, taken in a trial of the OX40 agonist ivuxolimab. The receptors come from an adult with an advanced solid tumor such as melanoma, head and neck, liver or kidney cancer.

This sequence joins TRBV6-6 and TRBJ2-2; 8 bases match TRBD1. This CDR3 region has 15 residues. Trimming at V came to 7 bases and at J to 0 bases, leaving 4 bases not matched to a gene. Germline CDR1 MNHNY, CDR2 SVGAGI (reference sequence). CDR3 bases: TGTGCCAGCACCCCGGACAGGGCGAACACCGGGGAGCTGTTTTTT. Translation gives CASTPDRANTGELFF.

This chain's CDR3 is CASPGQGYQPQHF. As DNA, the CDR3 is TGTGCCTCTCCGGGACAGGGATATCAGCCCCAGCATTTT. The V and J genes are TRBV10-3 and TRBJ1-5; 9 bases align to TRBD1. Trimming removed 11 bases from V and 5 bases from J; junction bases left unmatched: 7. The length of the CDR3 is 13 residues. Germline V lookup: CDR1 ENHRY, CDR2 SYGVKD.

The rearrangement uses TRBV10-3 and TRBJ1-2, with 7 bases aligning to TRBD1. From germline, CDR1 is ENHRY and CDR2 SYGVKD. The CDR3 loop spans 14 amino acids. The trim removed 2 bases at V and 8 bases at J, leaving 8 bases unmatched. CDR3 DNA: TGTGCCATCAGTGAGGGTCCAGGGGGGAACGGCTACACCTTC. This gives the protein CAISEGPGGNGYTF.

This clone appeared a single time. The chain uses TRBV18 and TRBJ1-1; the match to TRBD1 covers 12 bases. The CDR3 spans 14 residues. Trimming removed 6 bases from V and 7 bases from J; junction bases left unmatched: 6. Germline CDR1 reads KGHSH; CDR2 reads LQKENI. The CDR3 protein is CASSGTGGDVEAFF. CDR3 coding DNA: TGTGCCAGCTCTGGGACAGGGGGCGACGTTGAAGCTTTCTTT.

This clone was picked up one time. J is TRBJ1-2 and V is TRBV7-9; no firm D call. CDR1 is SEHNR, CDR2 FQNEAQ, per germline (reference sequence). There are 13 residues in the CDR3. V lost 5 bases and J lost 5, with 12 bases in between. CDR3 in DNA: TGTGCCAGCAGCCCCAGGAGGGAGTATGGCTACACCTTC. Its translation is CASSPRREYGYTF.

The V gene is TRBV19, the J gene TRBJ1-5, with TRBD1 identical over 8 bases. V gave up 4 bases and J gave up 6 bases; unmatched junction bases: 11. The CDR3 is made up of 16 amino acids. CDR1 and CDR2 from the germline V gene are LNHDA and SQIVND (reference sequence). The CDR3 DNA follows: TGTGCCAGTAGTAGCCCAGGGGGCGCAGGGGGTCAGCCCCAGCATTTT. The encoded protein is CASSSPGGAGGQPQHF. The full variable domain, in which reference TRBV19 and TRBJ1-5 provide the parts outside the CDR3, is DGGITQSPKYLFRKEGQNVTLSCEQNLNHDAMYWYRQDPGQGLRLIYYSQIVNDFQKGDIAEGYSVSREKKESFPLTVTSAQKNPTAFYLCASSSPGGAGGQPQHFGDGTRLSIL.

The chain recombines TRBV6-1 with TRBJ1-5; D uncertain. The V gene lost 2 bases and the J gene lost 6 bases, with 5 bases spanning the gap. This CDR3 is built from 12 residues. Germline lookup yields CDR1 MNHNS and CDR2 SASEGT. The CDR3 loop reads CASSEWSQPQHF. DNA of the CDR3: TGTGCCAGCAGTGAATGGAGTCAGCCCCAGCATTTT.

The chain recombines TRBV30 with TRBJ1-4; D is perhaps TRBD1 (5 bases). The CDR3 spans 14 residues. The germline V gene encodes CDR1 GTSNPN and CDR2 SVGIG (reference sequence). V was trimmed by 5 bases and J by 0 bases, leaving 10 bases between them. Written as DNA, the CDR3 is TGTGCCTGGGGAGACAGAACAACTAATGAAAAACTGTTTTTT. It translates to CAWGDRTTNEKLFF.

This clone was counted between two and nine times. The chain recombines TRBV28 with TRBJ2-4, with TRBD1 as a possible D gene (6 bases). Looked up from germline, CDR1 is MDHEN and CDR2 is SYDVKM. V gave up 2 bases and J gave up 0 bases, with 11 bases separating them. This CDR3 contains 16 residues. CDR3 nucleotide sequence: TGTGCCAGCAGTTTAAGGGACAATCGAGCCAAAAACATTCAGTACTTC. Its protein is CASSLRDNRAKNIQYF. The full variable domain, in which reference TRBV28 and TRBJ2-4 provide the parts outside the CDR3, is DVKVTQSSRYLVKRTGEKVFLECVQDMDHENMFWYRQDPGLGLRLIYFSYDVKMKEKGDIPEGYSVSREKKERFSLILESASTNQTSMYLCASSLRDNRAKNIQYFGAGTRLSVL.

The V and J genes are TRBV19 and TRBJ1-4; perhaps TRBD1 as D (6 bases). The CDR3 sequence is 14 residues long. In germline, CDR1 is LNHDA, CDR2 SQIVND (reference sequence). Trimming pared 4 bases from V and 4 bases from J, leaving 10 bases between. CDR3 in DNA: TGTGCCAGTAGTAAGGGGGACGTTAATGAAAAACTGTTTTTT. Translation gives CASSKGDVNEKLFF.

V usage is TRBV5-6 and J usage is TRBJ2-2; TRBD1 might be the D (5 bases). Germline CDR1 and CDR2: SGHDT and YYEEEE. The CDR3 has 14 residues. Trimming shortened V by 4 bases and J by 2 bases, and 9 bases separated the two germline ends. The DNA for the CDR3 is TGTGCCAGCAGCAAGGGGCTCAACACCGGGGAGCTGTTTTTT. Translating it yields CASSKGLNTGELFF.

This chain links TRBV7-9 with TRBJ2-2; D remains ambiguous. The germline V and J ends were trimmed by 0 bases and 7 bases, with 9 bases remaining between them. The CDR3 extends over 14 amino acids. Germline values: CDR1 SEHNR, CDR2 FQNEAQ (reference sequence). The CDR3 here is CASSLAQVSGELFF. CDR3 nucleotide sequence: TGTGCCAGCAGCTTAGCACAAGTCAGCGGGGAGCTGTTTTTT.

The chain uses TRBV5-1 and TRBJ2-7, with unresolved D. The CDR3 spans 13 residues. Germline-derived CDR1 and CDR2 are SGHRS and YFSETQ. The V end lost 0 bases, the J end lost 2 bases, and 6 bases lay between the germline ends. CDR3 amino acids: CASSLAQPYEQYF. The CDR3, as DNA: TGCGCCAGCAGCTTGGCACAGCCCTACGAGCAGTACTTC. Supplemented by reference TRBV5-1 and TRBJ2-7, the full variable domain reads KAGVTQTPRYLIKTRGQQVTLSCSPISGHRSVSWYQQTPGQGLQFLFEYFSETQRNKGNFPGRFSGRQFSNSRSEMNVSTLELGDSALYLCASSLAQPYEQYFGPGTRLTVT.

The J gene is TRBJ1-5, the V gene TRBV29-1; weak D call: TRBD1 (6 bases). Looked up from germline, CDR1 is SQVTM and CDR2 is ANQGSEA. The CDR3 sequence is 13 residues long. V was cut by 4 bases and J by 2 bases, with 9 bases left in between. CDR3 protein: CSVVSGGNQPQHF. CDR3 sequence (DNA): TGCAGCGTTGTGTCAGGGGGCAATCAGCCCCAGCATTTT.

The gene calls are TRBV7-2 and TRBJ1-2; 8 bases line up with TRBD1. With 8 bases clipped from V and 4 bases from J, the junction kept 3 bases outside the gene matches. The CDR3 runs to 12 residues. Germline assignment: CDR1 SGHTA and CDR2 FQGNSA. The CDR3 reads CASGDRSYGYTF. The DNA for the CDR3 is TGTGCCAGCGGGGACAGGTCCTATGGCTACACCTTC.

V usage is TRBV28 and J usage is TRBJ1-4; D is perhaps TRBD1 (5 bases). The V gene lost 10 bases and the J gene lost 4 bases, with 13 bases spanning the gap. The CDR3 runs to 13 residues. Germline CDR1 MDHEN, CDR2 SYDVKM. CDR3 DNA: TGTGCCACCACGCCCGGGGGTAATGAAAAACTGTTTTTT. Translation gives CATTPGGNEKLFF.

The CDR3 bases are TGCAGTGCGACGGACAACTATGGCTACACCTTC. Residues: CSATDNYGYTF. The chain has TRBV20-1 and TRBJ1-2; D unresolved. The CDR3 runs to 11 residues. Trimming stripped 6 bases from V and 2 bases from J, with 7 bases between. Germline CDR1 reads DFQATT; CDR2 reads SNEGSKA (reference sequence).

The rearrangement uses TRBV19 and TRBJ1-2, with 7 bases that match TRBD1. Germline V CDR1 and CDR2: LNHDA, SQIVND (reference sequence). The CDR3 spans 13 residues. Unmatched junction bases numbered 5, after V lost 7 bases and J lost 3 bases. The CDR3 loop is CASTDRVDYGYTF. The CDR3 DNA reads as TGTGCCAGTACCGACAGGGTGGACTATGGCTACACCTTC.

The rearrangement links TRBV7-6 to TRBJ2-7; the match to TRBD2 covers 13 bases. The V gene's germline CDR1 is SGHVS and CDR2 FNYEAQ. There are 17 residues in the CDR3. The J segment lost 0 bases and the V segment lost 5 bases, leaving 7 bases of the junction unmatched. DNA for the CDR3: TGTGCCAGCAGCACCGGGACTAGCGGGATTCTCTCCTACGAGCAGTACTTC. Amino acid sequence: CASSTGTSGILSYEQYF.

CDR3 in amino acids: CASSAEDLTSTDTQYF. For the CDR3, the DNA is TGTGCCAGCAGTGCTGAGGACCTTACTAGCACAGATACGCAGTATTTT. The J gene is TRBJ2-3, the V gene TRBV28; D not resolved. V dropped 5 bases and J dropped 0 bases, with 15 bases sitting between them. The CDR3 runs 16 residues. Germline V lookup: CDR1 MDHEN, CDR2 SYDVKM.